Below are 32 T cell receptor beta chains sequenced from a single sample in a study of T cell responses to AZD1222 COVID-19 vaccine. Some clones are missing from TCRdb's copy, which holds only in-frame ones; the method was immunoSEQ multiplex PCR. The table has about 83,000 clones, roughly 90% seen once. Sequencing was performed on peripheral blood, taken on day 0 of MenACWY control vaccination. The receptor set was obtained from an adult in good health.

The chain has TRBV7-9 and TRBJ2-3, with D hard to call. The CDR3 is 13 amino acids. The germline gives CDR1 SEHNR, CDR2 FQNEAQ (reference sequence). The V end was cut by 3 bases, the J end by 4 bases, with 8 bases between. Here the CDR3 reads CASSFRFPDTQYF. In DNA form, the CDR3 reads TGTGCCAGCAGCTTTAGGTTCCCAGATACGCAGTATTTT. The full variable domain, with the rest looked up from reference TRBV7-9 and TRBJ2-3, is DTGVSQNPRHKITKRGQNVTFRCDPISEHNRLYWYRQTLGQGPEFLTYFQNEAQLEKSRLLSDRFSAERPKGSFSTLEIQRTEQGDSAMYLCASSFRFPDTQYFGPGTRLTVL.

The chain couples TRBV19 to TRBJ1-3; no clear D gene. V lost 5 bases to trimming and J lost 1 base, with 3 bases between them. The germline CDR1 and CDR2 sequences are LNHDA and SQIVND (reference sequence). This CDR3 comprises 12 residues. The CDR3 nucleotides read TGTGCCAGTAGTCCGTCTGGAAACACCATATATTTT. As protein: CASSPSGNTIYF.

V usage is TRBV4-3 and J usage is TRBJ2-6; D gene uncertain. The CDR3 loop spans 13 amino acids. Between the trimmed V and J ends, which lost 7 bases and 3 bases, there was a span of 7 bases. CDR1 is LGHNA, CDR2 YSLEER, per germline. The CDR3 DNA reads TGCGCCAGCACCTCTCTTGGGGCCAACGTCCTGACTTTC. Amino acid sequence: CASTSLGANVLTF.

The chain carries TRBV18 and TRBJ2-6; 8 positions match TRBD1. V shed 4 bases, J shed 0 bases, and the junction held 8 bases outside the gene matches. The germline CDR1 and CDR2 sequences are KGHSH and LQKENI. This CDR3 comprises 18 residues. For the CDR3, the DNA is TGTGCCAGCTCACGGCAGGGGACAGGAACCTCTGGGGCCAACGTCCTGACTTTC. Its protein product is CASSRQGTGTSGANVLTF.

The chain uses TRBV19 and TRBJ2-4, with TRBD2 matching over 8 bases. The CDR3 loop spans 16 amino acids. Germline assignment: CDR1 LNHDA and CDR2 SQIVND (reference sequence). The V segment lost 1 base and the J segment 0 bases; nucleotides outside the gene matches: 2. The CDR3 spells CASSIVLAVAKNIQYF. For the CDR3, the DNA is TGTGCCAGTAGTATAGTACTAGCGGTAGCCAAAAACATTCAGTACTTC.

DNA of the CDR3: TGTGCCAGCAGCCAAATCGAGGGAGGCTACACCTTC. It encodes CASSQIEGGYTF. The rearrangement uses TRBV16 and TRBJ1-2; D is uncertain. Germline-derived CDR1 and CDR2 are KGHSY and FQNENV. The CDR3 is 12 amino acids. V dropped 2 bases and J dropped 8 bases, with 9 bases sitting between them.

V and J are TRBV10-1 and TRBJ2-3; 10 bases line up with TRBD2. The CDR3 sequence is 18 residues long. The germline V gene encodes CDR1 WNHNN and CDR2 SYGVQD (reference sequence). V lost 2 bases and J lost 2; bases outside the gene matches: 10. This CDR3 is CASSEKMRTSGHTDTQYF. The DNA for the CDR3 is TGCGCCAGCAGTGAGAAAATGAGGACTAGCGGACACACAGATACGCAGTATTTT.

This clone was seen only a few times. This rearrangement joins TRBV7-8 to TRBJ2-3; 7 bases are a match to TRBD2. With 1 base clipped from V and 5 bases from J, the junction kept 12 bases outside the gene matches. The CDR3 sequence is 17 residues long. Germline CDR1 and CDR2: SGHVS and FQNEAQ. The CDR3 loop reads CASSLVRSAGVVDTQYF. Written as DNA, the CDR3 is TGTGCCAGCAGCTTAGTCCGGTCGGCGGGAGTAGTAGATACGCAGTATTTT.

A word on this clone: Other DNA sequences in the sample encode the same CDR3. The rearrangement links TRBV5-4 to TRBJ2-5; D call uncertain. The CDR3 consists of 11 residues. Germline CDR1 and CDR2: SGHNT and YYREEE (reference sequence). The V gene lost 4 bases and the J gene lost 5 bases, with 6 bases spanning the gap. CDR3 bases: TGTGCCAGCAGCCGGGCGGAGACCCAGTACTTC. Translating gives CASSRAETQYF.

The chain links TRBV19 to TRBJ1-3; D unclear. Trimming cost V 5 bases and J 0 bases, with 8 bases left between them. Germline V lookup: CDR1 LNHDA, CDR2 SQIVND (reference sequence). This CDR3 has 14 residues. The CDR3 is CASSEGHSGNTIYF. The CDR3 DNA is TGTGCCAGTAGTGAGGGCCACTCTGGAAACACCATATATTTT.

The chain recombines TRBV29-1 with TRBJ1-1, with D unresolved. CDR3 length: 12 residues. Per germline, CDR1 SQVTM and CDR2 ANQGSEA. Between the trimmed V and J ends, which lost 6 bases and 5 bases, there was a span of 13 bases. Here the CDR3 reads CSVRNTGTEAFF. The DNA for the CDR3 is TGCAGCGTCAGGAATACTGGAACTGAAGCTTTCTTT.

V is TRBV9 and J is TRBJ1-4; TRBD1 is a possible D gene (6 bases). The germline V gene encodes CDR1 SGDLS and CDR2 YYNGEE. CDR3 length equals 15 residues. Trimming shortened V by 4 bases and J by 5 bases, and 15 bases separated the two germline ends. The CDR3 is CASSPEGGGNEKLFF. In DNA form, the CDR3 reads TGTGCCAGCAGCCCCGAGGGGGGGGGAAATGAAAAACTGTTTTTT.

The genes are TRBV19 and TRBJ2-7, with D tentatively TRBD1 or TRBD2 (5 bases each). CDR1 and CDR2 (germline): LNHDA, SQIVND (reference sequence). V was clipped by 0 bases and J by 4 bases, with 10 bases between them. The CDR3 covers 14 residues. The CDR3, as DNA: TGTGCCAGTAGTATAGATCATGGGGGATACGAGCAGTACTTC. Residues: CASSIDHGGYEQYF.

This chain connects TRBV30 to TRBJ1-5; D ambiguous. Trimming shortened V by 4 bases and J by 4 bases, and 20 bases separated the two germline ends. The CDR3 spans 16 residues. Germline loops: CDR1 GTSNPN, CDR2 SVGIG (reference sequence). The CDR3 DNA is TGTGCCTGGACCCTTTGGACGGTCCCCTTAAATCAGCCCCAGCATTTT. As protein: CAWTLWTVPLNQPQHF.

The J gene is TRBJ1-2, the V gene TRBV11-2; D remains ambiguous. The germline gives CDR1 SGHAT, CDR2 FQNNGV. CDR3 length equals 14 residues. V shed 5 bases and J shed 3 bases, with 13 bases lying between them. The DNA for the CDR3 is TGTGCCAGCAGCAAAGGCTTGGAGGACTATGGCTACACCTTC. Protein product: CASSKGLEDYGYTF.

This rearrangement joins TRBV19 to TRBJ2-1; TRBD2 might be the D (6 bases). This CDR3 region has 18 residues. V was shortened by 6 bases and J by 8 bases, with 29 bases between the two germline ends. CDR1 and CDR2 from the germline V gene are LNHDA and SQIVND (reference sequence). The DNA for the CDR3 is TGTGCCAGTAGGATGAGGGATTATAGCGGCGCAAACGTCCATGAGCAGTTCTTC. Its protein is CASRMRDYSGANVHEQFF.

V gene TRBV3-1 (or the pseudogene TRBV3-2) combines with J gene TRBJ2-7; 7 nucleotides align to TRBD2. The CDR3 runs 18 residues. V dropped 0 bases and J dropped 3; count of bases not matched to a gene: 14. The V gene's germline CDR1 is LGHDT and CDR2 YNNKEL (reference sequence). The CDR3 DNA follows: TGTGCCAGCAGCCAAGATACTCCTCGACCCGGGGGGAACTACGAGCAGTACTTC. As protein: CASSQDTPRPGGNYEQYF.

The DNA of the CDR3 is TGCGCCAGCAGCTCTCTAGACAGGGGGGAAAACGAAAAACTGTTTTTT. It encodes CASSSLDRGENEKLFF. The chain uses TRBV5-1 and TRBJ1-4; 9 bases map to TRBD1. The germline CDR1 and CDR2 sequences are SGHRS and YFSETQ. Trimming at V came to 3 bases and at J to 8 bases, leaving 11 bases not matched to a gene. CDR3 length: 16 residues.

This clone was recorded once. The chain uses TRBV19 and TRBJ1-2; no reliable D call. CDR3 length: 12 residues. V was cut by 5 bases and J by 0 bases, with 4 bases left in between. Germline-derived CDR1 and CDR2 are LNHDA and SQIVND (reference sequence). CDR3 sequence reads: CASSRANYGYTF. In nucleotides, the CDR3 is TGTGCCAGTAGTCGGGCTAACTATGGCTACACCTTC.

This clone was seen a few times. V and J are TRBV2 and TRBJ1-1; no firm D call. Germline CDR1 SNHLY, CDR2 FYNNEI. This CDR3 is 13 amino acids long. Trimming took off 6 bases at V and 7 bases at J, with 15 bases between the two ends. CDR3 nucleotides: TGTGCCAGCAGCCTTGAGGCTCTTAGTGAAGCTTTCTTT. As protein: CASSLEALSEAFF.

V gene TRBV20-1 combines with J gene TRBJ2-3, with D unresolved. V gave up 3 bases and J gave up 6 bases, with 7 bases separating them. CDR1 is DFQATT and CDR2 is SNEGSKA in the germline V gene (reference sequence). The CDR3 length is 11 residues. Here the CDR3 reads CSASKGDTQYF. The CDR3 nucleotides are TGCAGTGCTAGTAAAGGGGATACGCAGTATTTT.

CDR3 DNA: TGTGCCAGCAGCCGGACAGCCGTAGCGGATAATTCACCCCTCCACTTT. This translates into CASSRTAVADNSPLHF. This chain links TRBV7-9 with TRBJ1-6; maybe TRBD1 (6 bases). The germline gives CDR1 SEHNR, CDR2 FQNEAQ (reference sequence). The CDR3 loop spans 16 amino acids. V was pared by 5 bases and J by 5 bases, with 16 bases between.

V is TRBV27 and J is TRBJ1-5, with TRBD1 as a possible D gene (6 bases). CDR1 and CDR2 (germline): MNHEY, SMNVEV (reference sequence). The ends were cut back, 7 bases at V and 3 bases at J, with 16 bases in the middle. The CDR3 contains 15 residues. In nucleotides, the CDR3 is TGTGCCAGCAATGGGGGAGGGGGAGTCAATCAGCCCCAGCATTTT. This codes for CASNGGGGVNQPQHF.

V and J are TRBV5-6 and TRBJ1-1, with TRBD1 identical over 9 bases. Germline CDR1 and CDR2: SGHDT and YYEEEE. The CDR3 has 17 amino acids. The V gene end was trimmed by 6 bases and the J gene end by 0 bases; junction bases not matched to a gene: 12. CDR3 protein: CASTGQGSLSMNTEAFF. The CDR3 DNA sequence: TGTGCCAGCACGGGACAGGGTAGCCTCTCTATGAACACTGAAGCTTTCTTT.

J is TRBJ2-3 and V is TRBV10-2; no reliable D call. The V and J ends lost 3 bases and 0 bases respectively, with 10 bases between them. Germline V gives CDR1 WSHSY, CDR2 SAAADI. There are 15 residues in the CDR3. The CDR3 DNA is TGCGCCAGCAGTGAAAGACTCGCTAGCACAGATACGCAGTATTTT. Its protein is CASSERLASTDTQYF.

This chain uses TRBV25-1 with TRBJ1-5; D may be TRBD1 (5 bases). Germline CDR1 MGHDK, CDR2 SYGVNS. The CDR3 has 18 amino acids. Trimming shortened V by 6 bases and J by 0 bases, and 21 bases separated the two germline ends. The CDR3 DNA follows: TGTGCCAGCAGGGGGTCGGGGCGCCGGGTTATTAGCAATCAGCCCCAGCATTTT. Its protein is CASRGSGRRVISNQPQHF.

The rearrangement links TRBV3-1 (or the pseudogene TRBV3-2) to TRBJ1-3; D is unresolved. CDR1 and CDR2 from the germline V gene are LGHDT and YNNKEL (reference sequence). V lost 3 bases, J lost 4 bases, and 4 bases lay in between. This CDR3 is built from 12 residues. CDR3 amino acids: CASSQGGNTIYF. CDR3 coding DNA: TGTGCCAGCAGCCAGGGAGGAAACACCATATATTTT.

This chain uses TRBV28 with TRBJ1-6; TRBD1 aligns across 8 bases. Germline V gene sequence: CDR1 MDHEN, CDR2 SYDVKM. This CDR3 region has 16 residues. The J segment lost 6 bases and the V segment lost 6 bases, leaving 10 bases of the junction unmatched. DNA for the CDR3: TGTGCCAGCAGCCCAGTCAGGACAGGGAGTAATTCACCCCTCCACTTT. As protein: CASSPVRTGSNSPLHF.

V gene TRBV28 combines with J gene TRBJ1-4, with TRBD1 as a possible D gene (5 bases). Looked up from germline, CDR1 is MDHEN and CDR2 is SYDVKM. Trimming stripped 4 bases from V and 7 bases from J, with 19 bases between. The CDR3 runs to 16 residues. CDR3 protein: CASSWTLGDGGEKLFF. The CDR3 nucleotides are TGTGCCAGCAGTTGGACCCTTGGGGATGGGGGTGAAAAACTGTTTTTT.

The chain is built from TRBV5-4 and TRBJ2-1; D might be TRBD2 (5 bases). Trimming shortened V by 6 bases and J by 9 bases, and 10 bases separated the two germline ends. The V gene's germline CDR1 is SGHNT and CDR2 YYREEE (reference sequence). The CDR3 spans 11 residues. The CDR3 sequence: CASTMGSEQFF. The CDR3 coding sequence is TGTGCCAGCACCATGGGGAGTGAGCAGTTCTTC.

CDR3 sequence reads: CASSLMRTGDMTDTQYF. As DNA, the CDR3 is TGTGCCAGCAGCTTAATGAGGACAGGGGATATGACAGATACGCAGTATTTT. The chain is built from TRBV11-2 and TRBJ2-3, with TRBD1 matching 9 bases. Germline CDR1 reads SGHAT; CDR2 reads FQNNGV. This CDR3 comprises 17 residues. J gave up 3 bases and V 2 bases, and 9 bases lay outside the gene matches.

This chain joins TRBV9 and TRBJ1-2; the D gene is possibly TRBD1 (5 bases). The germline V gene encodes CDR1 SGDLS and CDR2 YYNGEE. Trimming took off 1 base at V and 7 bases at J, with 17 bases between the two ends. CDR3 size: 15 residues. This CDR3 reads CASSVLGAGTGGYTF. CDR3 coding DNA: TGTGCCAGCAGCGTACTCGGGGCAGGGACGGGTGGCTACACCTTC.